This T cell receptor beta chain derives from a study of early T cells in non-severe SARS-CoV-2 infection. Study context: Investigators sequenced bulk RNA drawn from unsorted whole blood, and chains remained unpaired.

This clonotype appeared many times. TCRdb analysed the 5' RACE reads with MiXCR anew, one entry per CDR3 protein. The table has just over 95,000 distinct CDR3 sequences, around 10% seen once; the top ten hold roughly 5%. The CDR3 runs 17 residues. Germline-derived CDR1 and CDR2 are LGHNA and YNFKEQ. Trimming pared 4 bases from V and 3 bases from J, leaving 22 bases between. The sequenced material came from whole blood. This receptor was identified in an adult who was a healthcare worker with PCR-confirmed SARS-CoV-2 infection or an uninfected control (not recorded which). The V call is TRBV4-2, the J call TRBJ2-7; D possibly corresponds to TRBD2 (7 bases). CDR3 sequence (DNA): TGTGCCAGCAGCCCCAGCACCGGGGGGCCTCTATACTACGAGCAGTACTTC. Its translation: CASSPSTGGPLYYEQYF.